Listed below are T cell receptor beta chains from one sample, sequenced in a study of brain T cells in children with intractable seizures. Repertoires were generated with immunoSEQ multiplex PCR, while TCRdb's copy carries only in-frame clones and drops some. The sample lists roughly 80,000 clones; around 91% were seen once. This sample comprised peripheral blood, obtained at surgery. These receptors were taken from a girl aged 2-10 years with Rasmussen encephalitis and intractable seizures. The CDR3 runs from the conserved cysteine through the conserved F or W. A D gene is named only where the DNA matches it firmly. Clone sizes are given selectively: once, few, many, or a class where the clone is expanded.

v_gene	j_gene	d_gene	abundance	CDR3nt	CDR3aa
TRBV6-6	TRBJ1-6	TRBD1	NA	TGTGCCAGCAGTTACTTACGGGACAGGGATTCCCCCCTCCACTTT	CASSYLRDRDSPLHF
TRBV9	TRBJ2-1	NA	once	TGTGCCAGCAGCGTAGGGCTCCTCAATGAGCAGTTCTTC	CASSVGLLNEQFF
TRBV7-2	TRBJ1-1	NA	once	TGTGCCAGCAGCTCAACTCCCGCGTGGATCTGGACTGAAGCTTTCTTT	CASSSTPAWIWTEAFF
TRBV7-7	TRBJ2-3	NA	NA	TGTGCTAGCAGCTTAGGACCCACTGGGACAGATACGCAGTATTTT	CASSLGPTGTDTQYF
TRBV5-1	TRBJ2-4	NA	NA	TGCGCCAGCAGCTCTACGGGCACAGAAAACATTCAGTACTTC	CASSSTGTENIQYF
TRBV4-1	TRBJ1-3	TRBD1	NA	TGCGCCAGCAGCACCTCCCACAGGACAGGGGGTGGAAACACCATATATTTT	CASSTSHRTGGGNTIYF
TRBV10-1	TRBJ2-7	TRBD1	NA	TGCGCCAGCAGTGAGGGAGGCCGGGACAGGGGGTCCTACGAGCAGTACTTC	CASSEGGRDRGSYEQYF
TRBV6-6	TRBJ1-3	NA	NA	TGTGCCAGCAGTTACAGCGGCTCTGGAAACACCATATATTTT	CASSYSGSGNTIYF
TRBV27	TRBJ2-7	NA	NA	TGTGCCAGCAGCCACTCGACAGGCCAAAAGGGAACCTACGAGCAGTACTTC	CASSHSTGQKGTYEQYF
TRBV14	TRBJ1-4	NA	NA	TGTGCCAGCAGCCAAGGGCCTTTTCGTCAGGAAAAACTGTTTTTT	CASSQGPFRQEKLFF
TRBV13	TRBJ2-2	NA	NA	TGTGCCAGCAGATTGCAGGAGTTGACCGGGGAGCTGTTTTTT	CASRLQELTGELFF
TRBV3-1/TRBV3-2	TRBJ2-7	NA	NA	TGTGCCAGCAGCCACCTCGGGACGTTAGATGAGCAGTACTTC	CASSHLGTLDEQYF
TRBV9	TRBJ2-3	NA	NA	TGTGCCAGCAGCGTAGGCGCAGGTGGCACAGATACGCAGTATTTT	CASSVGAGGTDTQYF
TRBV6-4	TRBJ1-5	NA	NA	TGTGCCAGCAGTGACGGATTGAGCAATCAGCCCCAGCATTTT	CASSDGLSNQPQHF
TRBV13	TRBJ1-3	NA	NA	TGTGCCAGCAGCTTAGGGCGCGGCGGAAACACCATATATTTT	CASSLGRGGNTIYF
TRBV7-2	TRBJ2-1	NA	NA	TGTGCCAGCAGCTCCCTTACAGGGTATGAGCAGTTCTTC	CASSSLTGYEQFF
TRBV2	TRBJ2-7	NA	NA	TGTGCCAGCAGTGAACCGGACAGTTGGCCTTACGAGCAGTACTTC	CASSEPDSWPYEQYF
TRBV3-1/TRBV3-2	TRBJ1-3	NA	NA	TGTGCCAGCAGCCAGGCTCTTAACACCATATATTTT	CASSQALNTIYF
TRBV6-5	TRBJ2-5	TRBD2	NA	TGTGCCAGCAGGCCAAGCGGGGGGGAGACCCAGTACTTC	CASRPSGGETQYF
TRBV27	TRBJ2-3	NA	NA	TGTGCCAGCAGTCCGGCCCTCAGGAGCACAGATACGCAGTATTTT	CASSPALRSTDTQYF
TRBV6-1	TRBJ1-2	NA	NA	TGTGCCAGCAGTGAAGCGGACATGGCATGGGGCTACACCTTC	CASSEADMAWGYTF
TRBV29-1	TRBJ1-1	NA	NA	TGCAGCGTAGCCCGGCAGTACTCCACTGAAGCTTTCTTT	CSVARQYSTEAFF
TRBV7-9	TRBJ2-2	TRBD1	NA	TGTGCCAGCAACATAGGGTCAACAGGGGGCTCCACCGGGGAGCTGTTTTTT	CASNIGSTGGSTGELFF
TRBV6-1	TRBJ1-2	NA	NA	TGTGCCAGCAGGGAAGGGCGGGACCCTACTTTCTATGGCTACACCTTC	CASREGRDPTFYGYTF
TRBV5-4	TRBJ2-7	TRBD1	NA	TGTGCCAGCAGCTTAGACGCGGACAGGGTAAGGGAGCAGTACTTC	CASSLDADRVREQYF
TRBV19	TRBJ1-1	TRBD1	NA	TGTGCCAGTTCCGGACAGGGGGCTTCCACTGAAGCTTTCTTT	CASSGQGASTEAFF
TRBV27	TRBJ1-1	NA	NA	TGTGCCAGCTATCTCGTCCCCGGGACCGAAGGGGAAGGTGAAGCTTTCTTT	CASYLVPGTEGEGEAFF
TRBV27	TRBJ1-1	NA	NA	TGTGCCAGCAGTTTTCAGGAGAACACTGAAGCTTTCTTT	CASSFQENTEAFF